This T cell receptor (beta chain) was observed in a study of human T cells and chemical hapten exposure. Study-wide context: Patch tests containing 0.01% DPC, applied to the upper back, were read at 6 days.

Described time point: pre-sensitization, week 0. Sample treatment: therapeutic diphenylcyclopropenone sensitization with weekly scalp DPC. Blood, whole and unfractionated, served as the source for total RNA extraction. Germline lookup yields CDR1 SGHRS and CDR2 YFSETQ. The CDR3 runs to 12 residues. V was clipped by 0 bases and J by 4 bases, with 4 bases between them. Via MiXCR, TCRdb re-called the RACE reads, giving one row per CDR3 protein. The table has 250,000 or so distinct CDR3 sequences, 7.7% seen once. This clonotype was seen many times. The chain is built from TRBV5-1 and TRBJ1-1; no clear D. This sequence was found in a man aged 18-30 years with alopecia areata. Some clones in this sample may be carry-over from other donors' samples. The input for sequencing was whole blood, taken in connection with sensitization to the hapten diphenylcyclopropenone (DPC). The CDR3 region is CASSLGPTEAFF. The CDR3 nucleotides are TGCGCCAGCAGCTTGGGGCCCACTGAAGCTTTCTTT.